These 8 T cell receptor beta chains were sequenced from one sample in a study of blood T cell repertoires in COVID-19. The method was immunoSEQ multiplex PCR; TCRdb's version includes in-frame clones alone and lacks a portion of them. The data contain approximately 250,000 clones, around four fifths of them seen just once; the ten biggest clones take up 4%. Source material: peripheral blood. Every receptor here comes from a man between 50 and 59 years old with acute or convalescent COVID-19.

This clone was seen a single time. The chain uses TRBV9 and TRBJ2-1, with 10 bases aligning to TRBD2. Germline V gene lookup returns CDR1 SGDLS and CDR2 YYNGEE. With 2 bases clipped from V and 3 bases from J, the junction kept 5 bases outside the gene matches. The CDR3 sequence is 16 residues long. CDR3 sequence reads: CASSVSGGYLYNEQFF. The CDR3, as DNA: TGTGCCAGCAGCGTTAGCGGGGGGTACCTCTACAATGAGCAGTTCTTC.

Here the CDR3 reads CASSSPTSVAEQYF. The DNA of the CDR3 is TGTGCCAGCAGCTCCCCGACTAGTGTGGCTGAGCAGTACTTC. The V call is TRBV7-3, the J call TRBJ2-7; D may be TRBD2 (6 bases). The CDR3 consists of 14 residues. Deletions cut 4 bases from V and 7 bases from J, with 17 bases between. Per germline, CDR1 SGHTA and CDR2 FQGTGA.

The V call is TRBV28, the J call TRBJ2-7; TRBD1 matches at 9 bases. CDR1 and CDR2 (germline): MDHEN, SYDVKM. V was clipped by 4 bases and J by 2 bases; unmatched bases: 3. The CDR3 has 14 residues. CDR3 loop: CASSSGTGTYEQYF. The CDR3 coding sequence is TGTGCCAGCAGTTCCGGGACAGGGACCTACGAGCAGTACTTC.

This chain joins TRBV6-2 or TRBV6-3 and TRBJ2-5; 8 bases map to TRBD1. Germline loops: CDR1 MNHEY, CDR2 SVGEGT. This CDR3 contains 15 residues. Germline trimming cut 2 bases from V and 5 bases from J; bases unmatched to any gene: 7. The chain's CDR3 is CASSYADRGPETQYF. The CDR3 bases are TGTGCCAGCAGTTACGCCGACAGGGGACCCGAGACCCAGTACTTC.

The chain has TRBV3-1 (or the pseudogene TRBV3-2) and TRBJ1-1, with 8 bases matching TRBD1. The CDR3 is 18 residues long. V gave up 0 bases and J gave up 4 bases; unmatched junction bases: 13. Looked up from germline, CDR1 is LGHDT and CDR2 is YNNKEL (reference sequence). CDR3 region: CASSQERIYRGEATEAFF. DNA for the CDR3: TGTGCCAGCAGCCAAGAGAGGATTTACAGGGGGGAGGCCACTGAAGCTTTCTTT.

J is TRBJ2-2 and V is TRBV4-1, with D perhaps matching TRBD2 (6 bases). This CDR3 spans 15 amino acids. V lost 3 bases and J lost 2, with 10 bases in between. Germline V CDR1 and CDR2: MGHRA, YSYEKL. In DNA, the CDR3 is TGCGCCAGCAGCCAGGGGACTTTTAACACCGGGGAGCTGTTTTTT. It specifies CASSQGTFNTGELFF.

This clone has a single count. The rearrangement links TRBV11-3 to TRBJ2-1; 7 positions agree with TRBD2. The CDR3 extends over 15 amino acids. The V and J ends lost 5 bases and 4 bases, in that order; junction bases with no gene match: 8. Germline-derived CDR1 and CDR2 are SGHNT and YENEEA. CDR3 loop: CASSSVPGGYNEQFF. CDR3 sequence (DNA): TGTGCCAGCAGCAGCGTTCCGGGGGGTTACAATGAGCAGTTCTTC.

In nucleotides, the CDR3 is TGCGCCAGCAGCTTGGTGACAGGGACCTCCTACGAGCAGTACTTC. Translation gives CASSLVTGTSYEQYF. The chain links TRBV5-1 to TRBJ2-7; 7 nucleotides align to TRBD1. Germline assignment: CDR1 SGHRS and CDR2 YFSETQ. The CDR3 runs to 15 residues. Germline trimming cut 0 bases from V and 0 bases from J; bases unmatched to any gene: 3.